This record concerns one T cell receptor (beta chain) sequence. The antigen this receptor binds is unknown. Base qualities are not at hand, and no much larger clone is one base apart. Library preparation used RT-PCR. The sequencing machine was an Illumina HiSeq 2500. TCRdb applied fastp at Q25 and MiXCR to the public reads, then kept only in-frame beta chains. Identical CDR3 proteins give one entry, which carries the most common genes and DNA. For this sample there are about 610,000 distinct CDR3 sequences; around 13% appear just once. The ten most abundant clones make up approximately 10% of the sample. This record belongs to a study of response to subunit inactivated influenza vaccine (dated 2018 in TCRdb). Context from the whole study: To follow how T cells responded to a trivalent subunit inactivated influenza vaccine, the researchers relied on deep quantitative profiling of the T cell receptor repertoire.

The germline V gene provides CDR1 MNHEY and CDR2 SVGEGT. Including the terminal cysteine and phenylalanine, the CDR3 comprises 14 residues. The entry retains the CDR3 DNA only, 42 bases that are in frame from base 1. Relative to germline, V is missing 8 bases and J is missing 4 bases, with 4 bases of the junction outside any gene match. The investigation overall reported the following: It was suggested by the authors that each seasonal influenza vaccination may recruit only a limited number of new T cells.

The sequenced sample was PBMCs from blood, obtained roughly 13 days after vaccination. This receptor was taken from a man aged 45-65 years who received an inactivated influenza vaccine. Donor details come from another sample of the same person, matched by shared clones. The sequence joins TRBV6-2 or TRBV6-3 to TRBJ1-5, and TRBD1 matches 11 of the central bases. The CDR3 sequence is CASWDRGLNQPQHF. The nucleotide sequence is TGTGCCAGCTGGGACAGGGGGTTAAATCAGCCCCAGCATTTT.